Below are 31 T cell receptor beta chains sequenced from a single sample in a study of blood T cell repertoires in COVID-19. TCRdb's table, derived via immunoSEQ multiplex PCR, lists solely in-frame clones and lacks some. The sample carries more than 95,000 clones, more than 75% recorded once. The specimen was peripheral blood. The receptors were gathered from a man aged 45-60 years with acute or convalescent COVID-19.

The chain recombines TRBV29-1 with TRBJ1-2; TRBD1 aligns across 8 bases. From germline, CDR1 is SQVTM and CDR2 ANQGSEA. Trimming cost V 6 bases and J 5 bases; bases outside gene matches: 2. The CDR3 covers 11 residues. CDR3: CSVRQGYGYTF. In DNA, the CDR3 is TGCAGCGTACGACAGGGGTATGGCTACACCTTC. Supplemented by reference TRBV29-1 and TRBJ1-2, the full variable domain reads SAVISQKPSRDICQRGTSLTIQCQVDSQVTMMFWYRQQPGQSLTLIATANQGSEATYESGFVIDKFPISRPNLTFSTLTVSNMSPEDSSIYLCSVRQGYGYTFGSGTRLTVV.

Only one count was recorded for this clone. This chain links TRBV5-8 with TRBJ2-3, with 9 bases aligning to TRBD1. J lost 1 base, V lost 3 bases, and 0 bases had no gene match. Per the germline V gene, CDR1 is SGHTS and CDR2 is YDEGEE. The CDR3 spans 14 residues. CDR3 amino acids: CASSWDRGTDTQYF. The CDR3 nucleotides are TGTGCCAGCAGCTGGGACAGGGGCACAGATACGCAGTATTTT. The complete variable domain, with remaining parts taken from reference TRBV5-8 and TRBJ2-3, reads EAGVTQSPTHLIKTRGQQATLRCSPISGHTSVYWYQQALGLGLQFLLWYDEGEERNRGNFPPRFSGRQFPNYSSELNVNALELEDSALYLCASSWDRGTDTQYFGPGTRLTVL.

The V gene is TRBV15, the J gene TRBJ1-1; maybe TRBD1 (5 bases). Germline V CDR1 and CDR2: LNHNV, YYDKDF (reference sequence). V dropped 3 bases and J dropped 1 base, with 9 bases sitting between them. CDR3 length equals 14 residues. CDR3 DNA sequence: TGTGCCACCAGCAGGGGGGGGACGAACACTGAAGCTTTCTTT. Translation gives CATSRGGTNTEAFF.

The chain carries TRBV28 and TRBJ2-3; the D gene is possibly TRBD2 (6 bases). Germline CDR1 MDHEN, CDR2 SYDVKM. Trimming took 5 bases from V and 6 from J, leaving 18 bases between them. This CDR3 spans 15 amino acids. The CDR3 DNA reads as TGTGCCAGCAGTCCTCCTGGGGTAGGGAGGGATACGCAGTATTTT. Its protein product is CASSPPGVGRDTQYF. The full variable domain, in which reference TRBV28 and TRBJ2-3 provide the parts outside the CDR3, is DVKVTQSSRYLVKRTGEKVFLECVQDMDHENMFWYRQDPGLGLRLIYFSYDVKMKEKGDIPEGYSVSREKKERFSLILESASTNQTSMYLCASSPPGVGRDTQYFGPGTRLTVL.

This chain uses TRBV21-1 with TRBJ2-3; TRBD2, the D gene given by the table, was not confirmed from the DNA. TRBV21-1 is a recognized pseudogene. This CDR3 region has 16 residues. The CDR3 DNA reads TGTGCCAGCAGTCGGGCTAGCGGGAGAAGGACAGATACGCAGTATTTT. It specifies CASSRASGRRTDTQYF.

The V and J genes are TRBV5-6 and TRBJ1-5; TRBD1 is a possible D gene (5 bases). Germline loops: CDR1 SGHDT, CDR2 YYEEEE. The V end was cut by 6 bases, the J end by 1 base, with 11 bases between. The CDR3 contains 14 residues. CDR3 nucleotides: TGTGCCAGCAACCAGGGTTTGAGCAATCAGCCCCAGCATTTT. It encodes CASNQGLSNQPQHF.

For the CDR3, the DNA is TGTGCCATCATAGCAAGGGGGCGAGAGAAGCCCCAGCATTTT. Amino acids: CAIIARGREKPQHF. The V call is TRBV10-3, the J call TRBJ1-5; 7 bases match TRBD1. The CDR3 totals 14 residues. In germline, CDR1 is ENHRY, CDR2 SYGVKD. The J segment lost 8 bases and the V segment lost 7 bases, leaving 11 bases of the junction unmatched.

The V gene is TRBV29-1, the J gene TRBJ2-7; 12 bases align to TRBD1. This CDR3 contains 16 residues. Trimming took 1 base from V and 5 from J; bases not matched to a gene: 9. CDR1 and CDR2 (germline): SQVTM, ANQGSEA. In DNA form, the CDR3 reads TGCAGCGTTGAAGTCCTCGTGGGACAGGGGGCAAACGAGCAGTACTTC. It translates to CSVEVLVGQGANEQYF.

The chain recombines TRBV11-3 with TRBJ2-7; 10 nucleotides agree with TRBD2. After removal of 5 bases from V and 2 bases from J, the junction contained 6 bases not matched to a gene. The CDR3 covers 15 residues. Germline V gives CDR1 SGHNT, CDR2 YENEEA. The CDR3 DNA follows: TGTGCCAGCAGCCCGCGGACTAGCGGAACCTACGAGCAGTACTTC. Its translation: CASSPRTSGTYEQYF.

The chain carries TRBV29-1 and TRBJ2-1; the match to TRBD2 covers 7 bases. The V and J ends lost 4 bases and 4 bases, in that order; junction bases with no gene match: 4. The V gene's germline CDR1 is SQVTM and CDR2 ANQGSEA. This CDR3 comprises 13 residues. The DNA of the CDR3 is TGCAGCGTTGGCCTAGCGGATTACAATGAGCAGTTCTTC. Translating it yields CSVGLADYNEQFF.

V usage is TRBV6-2 or TRBV6-3 and J usage is TRBJ2-7; TRBD2 matches 12 bases. Germline V gene data show CDR1 as MNHEY and CDR2 as SVGEGT. The CDR3 contains 16 residues. V shed 2 bases and J 1 base; nucleotides not matched to a gene: 3. The CDR3 DNA is TGTGCCAGCAGTTACCCTAGCGGGAGGGCTTCCTACGAGCAGTACTTC. Translated: CASSYPSGRASYEQYF.

The rearrangement links TRBV3-1 (or the pseudogene TRBV3-2) to TRBJ2-2; D not resolved. The V gene lost 1 base and the J gene lost 0 bases, with 9 bases spanning the gap. Per germline, CDR1 LGHDT and CDR2 YNNKEL (reference sequence). This CDR3 is 16 amino acids long. The CDR3 loop is CASSQVRSSNTGELFF. The CDR3 region has the DNA TGTGCCAGCAGCCAAGTAAGGAGTTCGAACACCGGGGAGCTGTTTTTT.

This clone has only one observation. This chain uses TRBV6-5 with TRBJ1-1; D is possibly TRBD1 (5 bases). Trimming stripped 6 bases from V and 1 base from J, with 9 bases between. Germline V CDR1 and CDR2: MNHEY, SVGAGI. The CDR3 sequence is 13 residues long. In nucleotides, the CDR3 is TGTGCCAGCAGACGACAGTCGAACACTGAAGCTTTCTTT. It codes for CASRRQSNTEAFF.

This clone occurred once. V is TRBV27 and J is TRBJ1-5; D call uncertain. This CDR3 has 14 residues. With 4 bases removed from V and 4 bases from J, the gap between germline ends came to 11 bases. Germline V CDR1 and CDR2: MNHEY, SMNVEV (reference sequence). As DNA, the CDR3 is TGTGCCAGCAGTTGGGGATCGGGGAATCAGCCCCAGCATTTT. Its protein is CASSWGSGNQPQHF.

This chain connects TRBV19 to TRBJ2-1; D is possibly TRBD2 (7 bases). CDR1 is LNHDA, CDR2 SQIVND, per germline (reference sequence). The CDR3 length is 14 residues. The V and J ends lost 6 bases and 10 bases respectively, with 19 bases between them. The CDR3 DNA reads as TGTGCCAGTAGGACCTCGGGGGGAAGGGGGGAGCAGTTCTTC. Protein: CASRTSGGRGEQFF. Full variable domain (outside the CDR3, taken from reference TRBV19 and TRBJ2-1): DGGITQSPKYLFRKEGQNVTLSCEQNLNHDAMYWYRQDPGQGLRLIYYSQIVNDFQKGDIAEGYSVSREKKESFPLTVTSAQKNPTAFYLCASRTSGGRGEQFFGPGTRLTVL.

V gene TRBV2 combines with J gene TRBJ2-2; TRBD2 is a possible D gene (6 bases). Germline V lookup: CDR1 SNHLY, CDR2 FYNNEI. Trimming shortened V by 4 bases and J by 6 bases, and 6 bases separated the two germline ends. The CDR3 is made up of 12 amino acids. CDR3 in amino acids: CASSGGAGELFF. The CDR3 DNA reads TGTGCCAGCAGTGGGGGGGCCGGGGAGCTGTTTTTT.

The V and J genes are TRBV10-1 and TRBJ2-7, with 9 positions matching TRBD2. Germline values: CDR1 WNHNN, CDR2 SYGVQD (reference sequence). The CDR3 is 14 amino acids. The trim removed 2 bases at V and 7 bases at J, leaving 6 bases unmatched. The CDR3 region has the DNA TGCGCCAGCAGTGAGGTAGCGGGAGATCGAGAGCAGTACTTC. This encodes CASSEVAGDREQYF.

This clone was detected only once. This chain uses TRBV7-8 with TRBJ2-7, with 8 bases that match TRBD1. Germline CDR1 and CDR2: SGHVS and FQNEAQ. V lost 5 bases, J lost 3 bases, and 9 bases stayed unmatched. The CDR3 totals 15 residues. In nucleotides, the CDR3 is TGTGCCAGCAGCACCCAGGGGGCGGCCCACTACGAGCAGTACTTC. As protein: CASSTQGAAHYEQYF.

The chain carries TRBV5-6 and TRBJ1-5; D possibly corresponds to TRBD1 (5 bases). V was clipped by 2 bases and J by 7 bases, with 19 bases between them. CDR1 SGHDT and CDR2 YYEEEE come from the germline V gene. CDR3 length: 16 amino acids. The CDR3: CASSFWKAGIGQPQHF. DNA of the CDR3: TGTGCCAGCAGCTTTTGGAAGGCAGGGATAGGACAGCCCCAGCATTTT.

The chain joins TRBV10-2 to TRBJ2-7; TRBD1 matches at 7 bases. Trimming cost V 6 bases and J 2 bases; bases outside gene matches: 1. Germline V gives CDR1 WSHSY, CDR2 SAAADI. CDR3 length: 12 residues. This chain's CDR3 is CASSGTAYEQYF. CDR3 coding DNA: TGCGCCAGCAGCGGGACAGCCTACGAGCAGTACTTC.

In this sample, this clone turned up once. This chain joins TRBV3-1 (or the pseudogene TRBV3-2) and TRBJ2-7; 7 bases agree with TRBD2. Losses at the gene ends were 0 bases for V and 2 bases for J; bases not matched to a gene: 4. The CDR3 has 15 residues. Germline lookup yields CDR1 LGHDT and CDR2 YNNKEL (reference sequence). CDR3 in DNA: TGTGCCAGCAGCCAAGACGCTAGCGGAGCCTACGAGCAGTACTTC. Its translation: CASSQDASGAYEQYF.

The rearrangement joins TRBV6-5 to TRBJ2-3; maybe TRBD2 (6 bases). CDR1 is MNHEY, CDR2 SVGAGI, per germline. The CDR3 contains 15 residues. V was pared by 8 bases and J by 3 bases, with 18 bases between. The CDR3 DNA is TGTGCCAGCCGAAGCGGGCAGGGTCGGACAGATACGCAGTATTTT. It encodes CASRSGQGRTDTQYF.

This sequence joins TRBV7-8 and TRBJ1-5, with a weak D call TRBD1 (5 bases). CDR3 length: 17 residues. Trimming removed 0 bases at V and 3 bases at J, with 15 bases between. Germline CDR1 and CDR2: SGHVS and FQNEAQ. CDR3 sequence: CASSLAEGGANNQPQHF. As DNA, the CDR3 is TGTGCCAGCAGCTTAGCGGAGGGAGGGGCGAACAATCAGCCCCAGCATTTT.

This chain uses TRBV18 with TRBJ2-2; 8 bases map to TRBD2. Germline V gives CDR1 KGHSH, CDR2 LQKENI. The CDR3 is 16 residues long. J gave up 4 bases and V 8 bases, and 12 bases lay outside the gene matches. The CDR3 nucleotides are TGTGCCAGCACCCGAAACCGGCGGGAGGCCACCGGGGAGCTGTTTTTT. It encodes CASTRNRREATGELFF.

This chain uses TRBV25-1 with TRBJ2-4; TRBD2 might be the D (5 bases). Germline V CDR1 and CDR2: MGHDK, SYGVNS. The CDR3 totals 17 residues. The V end lost 6 bases, the J end lost 0 bases, and 18 bases lay between the germline ends. This chain's CDR3 is CASRWECPSLAKNIQYF. The CDR3 bases are TGTGCCAGCAGATGGGAGTGTCCCTCTTTAGCCAAAAACATTCAGTACTTC.

The V gene is TRBV5-1, the J gene TRBJ2-1, with 8 bases matching TRBD2. With 5 bases clipped from V and 5 bases from J, the junction kept 3 bases outside the gene matches. From germline, CDR1 is SGHRS and CDR2 YFSETQ. This CDR3 is 13 amino acids long. CDR3 residues: CASRRLANNEQFF. The CDR3 coding sequence is TGCGCCAGCAGGAGACTAGCGAACAATGAGCAGTTCTTC.

The V call is TRBV5-1, the J call TRBJ1-5; no clear D gene. CDR3 length equals 15 residues. V lost 4 bases, J lost 0 bases, and 11 bases lay in between. Germline CDR1 is SGHRS and CDR2 is YFSETQ. CDR3 region: CASSLDGYSNQPQHF. The CDR3 DNA reads as TGCGCCAGCAGCCTGGACGGGTATAGCAATCAGCCCCAGCATTTT.

This chain links TRBV5-1 with TRBJ2-7; 12 bases fit TRBD1. This CDR3 contains 16 residues. Germline values: CDR1 SGHRS, CDR2 YFSETQ. The ends lost 4 bases at V and 4 bases at J; junction bases unmatched: 9. The CDR3 reads CASSPRWDRGHYEQYF. The DNA for the CDR3 is TGCGCCAGCAGCCCCAGGTGGGACAGGGGGCATTACGAGCAGTACTTC.

This sequence joins TRBV28 and TRBJ2-1, with D possibly being TRBD1 (5 bases). CDR3 length: 15 residues. Trimming took 2 bases from V and 7 from J, leaving 15 bases between them. Germline CDR1 reads MDHEN; CDR2 reads SYDVKM. The CDR3 DNA follows: TGTGCCAGCAGTTTACCCGCAGGGTACCTGAATGAGCAGTTCTTC. This sequence encodes CASSLPAGYLNEQFF.

The chain carries TRBV3-1 (or the pseudogene TRBV3-2) and TRBJ2-3, with TRBD2 matching 7 bases. V lost 2 bases and J lost 8; bases outside the gene matches: 4. The CDR3 is 13 amino acids. Germline CDR1 reads LGHDT; CDR2 reads YNNKEL (reference sequence). The chain's CDR3 is CASSQLAEVTQYF. The CDR3 DNA follows: TGTGCCAGCAGCCAACTAGCGGAGGTTACGCAGTATTTT.

The chain couples TRBV7-9 to TRBJ2-7; tentatively, D is TRBD2 (6 bases). Germline V CDR1 and CDR2: SEHNR, FQNEAQ (reference sequence). This CDR3 is 15 amino acids long. The V end lost 5 bases, the J end lost 3 bases, and 17 bases lay between the germline ends. This chain's CDR3 is CASSMGRLGGYEQYF. The DNA of the CDR3 is TGTGCCAGCAGCATGGGACGGCTCGGGGGCTACGAGCAGTACTTC.